The subject of this entry is one T cell receptor beta chain. The antigen is undetermined. The germline V gene has CDR1 MNHEY and CDR2 SMNVEV (reference sequence). The CDR3 consists of 14 residues. The ends lost 10 bases at V and 3 bases at J; junction bases unmatched: 9. The data derive from a study of T-cell reconstitution after alpha-beta-depleted transplantation in children. It was with unique molecular identifiers that the TCRbeta library was prepared. TCRdb fed the PCR reads into MiXCR, producing one record per CDR3 protein. The sample consists of hundreds of thousands of distinct CDR3 sequences, under 25% of them appearing once. Whole-study results and caveats: Alpha-beta T cells present about two months after transplant were reported to originate from several hundred expanded graft clones. Diversity and T-cell counts at one year after transplant derived mostly from new T cells. Certain patients had high TCRbeta diversity at day 60, and it came from recipient T cells and thymic progenitors that survived.

The receptor was isolated from a boy under two years old who had a stem cell transplant for acute myeloid leukemia, so the T cells may come from the graft donor. Specimen: PBMCs, mostly from graft donor cells, collected 360 days after TCRalphabeta/CD19-depleted stem cell transplant. The V and J genes are TRBV27 and TRBJ2-7; 10 nucleotides align to TRBD1. In nucleotides, the CDR3 is TGTGCCACCGCCCCCGGGACAGGGGTCTACGAGCAGTACGTC. This translates into CATAPGTGVYEQYV.